The T cell receptor beta chain under discussion was sequenced for a study of blood T cell repertoires in COVID-19. Original processing notes: Estimation of nucleated cell counts was performed using reference gene primer amplification. Sequenced by immunoSEQ multiplex PCR; TCRdb stores in-frame clones only, minus some. That table gives V, J and clone size, and the DNA gave D and trimming. The table lists about 400,000 clones, about 85% of them singletons. The sample consisted of PBMCs or T cells enriched from blood (not recorded which). The sequence came from a young woman with acute COVID-19.

CDR3: CASRGYTEAFF. The CDR3 DNA sequence: TGCGCCAGCAGGGGCTATACTGAAGCTTTCTTT. The chain combines TRBV5-1 with TRBJ1-1; D gene uncertain. This CDR3 comprises 11 residues. Germline CDR1 reads SGHRS; CDR2 reads YFSETQ. Trimming shortened V by 5 bases and J by 5 bases, and 7 bases separated the two germline ends.